The 22 T cell receptor beta chains presented below share a single source sample, sequenced in a study of vaccination and CD4 T cells after COVID-19 (dated by TCRdb to the early 2020s). Antigens of these TCRs are unknown. The method behind the library was PCR. The run used an Illumina iSeq 100. TCR sequencing of DNA from cultured CD4+ T cells used the Oncomine TCR Beta short-read assay at the Johns Hopkins FTIC core. TCRdb took the public reads, trimmed them with fastp at Q25, ran MiXCR for clone calling and kept in-frame beta chains. Each entry is one CDR3 protein sequence, shown with its most common DNA and genes. The sample includes some 15,000 distinct CDR3 sequences, with approximately 45% observed a single time. Roughly 15% of the sample rests with the top ten. This specimen's treatment or condition label, per the study, means: roughly 10-day PBMC culture with coronavirus spike peptide pools or control peptides (ViraFEST assay).

Source material: cultured CD4+ T cells from blood. Receptor source: a human donor with COVID-19.

The rearrangement uses TRBV6-2 or TRBV6-3 and TRBJ1-2; maybe TRBD1 (5 bases). Trimming removed 6 bases from V and 8 bases from J, with 13 bases in between. The CDR3 is 12 amino acids. Germline lookup yields CDR1 MNHEY and CDR2 SVGEGT. The CDR3 region is CASSDTGSGYTF. The CDR3 DNA sequence: TGTGCCAGCAGCGATACAGGTAGCGGCTACACCTTC.

This clonotype was counted a few times. The genes are TRBV7-8 and TRBJ1-3; TRBD1 aligns across 9 bases. Germline V gene data show CDR1 as SGHVS and CDR2 as FQNEAQ. CDR3 length: 19 residues. With V trimmed by 1 base and J by 1 base, 11 bases remained unmatched. The CDR3 DNA reads TGTGCCAGCAGCTTAGGGGACCTTGGACAGGGGCTATCTGGAAACACCATATATTTT. Amino acid sequence: CASSLGDLGQGLSGNTIYF.

CDR3 loop: CSARGSAGLRYTEAFF. In nucleotides, the CDR3 is TGCAGTGCTAGAGGAAGCGCAGGGCTTAGATACACTGAAGCTTTCTTT. The rearrangement uses TRBV20-1 and TRBJ1-1; the D gene is possibly TRBD1 (5 bases). Looked up from germline, CDR1 is DFQATT and CDR2 is SNEGSKA (reference sequence). V gave up 1 base and J gave up 3 bases, with 18 bases separating them. CDR3 length: 16 residues.

This clonotype has only one observation. V gene TRBV6-1 combines with J gene TRBJ1-5; a possible D gene is TRBD1 (6 bases). Germline V lookup: CDR1 MNHNS, CDR2 SASEGT. The CDR3 is 16 residues long. The V gene lost 6 bases and the J gene lost 4 bases, with 19 bases spanning the gap. The CDR3 loop is CASSSTGRGRNQPQHF. The CDR3 DNA reads as TGTGCCAGCAGCTCGACTGGCAGGGGTCGAAATCAGCCCCAGCATTTT.

This clonotype was seen only a few times. This chain connects TRBV7-2 to TRBJ1-5; D is possibly TRBD1 (6 bases). The CDR3 runs 14 residues. Germline CDR1 is SGHTA and CDR2 is FQGNSA. Deletions cut 4 bases from V and 3 bases from J, with 10 bases between. CDR3 sequence: CASSYDRSNQPQHF. CDR3 sequence (DNA): TGTGCCAGCAGCTATGACAGGTCCAATCAGCCCCAGCATTTT.

The V gene is TRBV10-1, the J gene TRBJ1-5; D is uncertain. Germline V gives CDR1 WNHNN, CDR2 SYGVQD (reference sequence). The CDR3 spans 16 residues. Trimming pared 0 bases from V and 5 bases from J, leaving 14 bases between. CDR3 sequence (DNA): TGCGCCAGCAGTGAGTCGAGCTTTTCTGGGTATCAGCCCCAGCATTTT. Translating it yields CASSESSFSGYQPQHF.

Only one count was recorded for this clonotype. A junction boundary mismatches the germline segment, possibly from a read error. The genes are TRBV6-1 and TRBJ2-7; perhaps TRBD1 as D (6 bases). Germline V gene sequence: CDR1 MNHNS, CDR2 SASEGT. The CDR3 has 14 residues. The CDR3 sequence: CASREGGTLREQYF. DNA for the CDR3: TGTGCCAGCAGGGAAGGGGGTACTTTACGGGAGCAGTACTTC.

The rearrangement joins TRBV5-1 to TRBJ2-5; TRBD2 matches 9 bases. CDR3 length equals 13 residues. Germline CDR1 is SGHRS and CDR2 is YFSETQ. Germline trimming cut 8 bases from V and 0 bases from J; bases unmatched to any gene: 2. The CDR3 bases are TGCGCCAGTTCTAGCGGGGACCAAGAGACCCAGTACTTC. Translating it yields CASSSGDQETQYF.

The V gene is TRBV28, the J gene TRBJ1-1, with 8 bases matching TRBD1. V trimming: 5 bases; J trimming: 2 bases; junction bases outside the gene matches: 7. The CDR3 sequence is 15 residues long. Looked up from germline, CDR1 is MDHEN and CDR2 is SYDVKM. The CDR3, as DNA: TGTGCCAGCAGTGTCGAACAGGGGGTAAACACTGAAGCTTTCTTT. It yields the protein CASSVEQGVNTEAFF.

The chain employs TRBV6-7 and TRBJ1-2; D possibly corresponds to TRBD1 (6 bases). TRBV6-7 is designated an ORF whose function remains uncertain. The CDR3 extends over 15 amino acids. Deletions cut 11 bases from V and 2 bases from J, with 21 bases between. The CDR3: CADHKRQVGNYGYTF. CDR3 coding DNA: TGTGCCGACCACAAACGACAGGTGGGGAACTATGGCTACACCTTC.

The V and J genes are TRBV28 and TRBJ1-1; D gene unclear. CDR1 is MDHEN, CDR2 SYDVKM, per germline. Trimming removed 3 bases at V and 0 bases at J, with 8 bases between. The CDR3 consists of 14 residues. The CDR3 DNA reads TGTGCCAGCAGTTTCCCGGGTATGAACACTGAAGCTTTCTTT. It specifies CASSFPGMNTEAFF.

In its sample, this clonotype was seen a few times. This chain joins TRBV12-3 or TRBV12-4 and TRBJ1-5; D not resolved. This CDR3 spans 15 amino acids. V lost 1 base, J lost 0 bases, and 7 bases lay in between. This chain's CDR3 is CASSLDQNSNQPQHF. As DNA, the CDR3 is TGTGCCAGCAGTTTAGACCAGAATAGCAATCAGCCCCAGCATTTT.

The gene calls are TRBV11-3 and TRBJ2-1; D is undetermined. The CDR3 sequence is 16 residues long. With 1 base removed from V and 3 bases from J, the gap between germline ends came to 13 bases. Looked up from germline, CDR1 is SGHNT and CDR2 is YENEEA. The CDR3 region has the DNA TGTGCCAGCAGCTTAGCAGGTCTTGGGGTCTACAATGAGCAGTTCTTC. It specifies CASSLAGLGVYNEQFF.

V is TRBV6-1 and J is TRBJ2-2, with 11 bases that match TRBD1. J was trimmed by 4 bases and V by 5 bases; bases with no gene match: 3. Germline assignment: CDR1 MNHNS and CDR2 SASEGT. This CDR3 spans 15 amino acids. This CDR3 is CASSPGTGGTGELFF. The CDR3 bases are TGTGCCAGCAGTCCCGGGACAGGGGGCACCGGGGAGCTGTTTTTT.

The V gene is TRBV24-1, the J gene TRBJ1-5, with D possibly being TRBD1 (6 bases). With 4 bases removed from V and 7 bases from J, the gap between germline ends came to 7 bases. This CDR3 contains 12 residues. Germline assignment: CDR1 KGHDR and CDR2 SFDVKD. The CDR3 sequence: CATSEGGQPQHF. For the CDR3, the DNA is TGTGCCACCAGTGAAGGGGGACAGCCCCAGCATTTT.

The chain recombines TRBV7-3 with TRBJ2-2; D not resolved. V was shortened by 3 bases and J by 7 bases, with 9 bases between the two germline ends. This CDR3 has 13 amino acids. Germline CDR1 and CDR2: SGHTA and FQGTGA. Here the CDR3 DNA reads TGTGCCAGCAGCTTGGGCTGCGACGGGGAGCTGTTTTTT. Its protein is CASSLGCDGELFF. The full variable domain, rest sourced from reference TRBV7-3 and TRBJ2-2, is GAGVSQTPSNKVTEKGKYVELRCDPISGHTALYWYRQSLGQGPEFLIYFQGTGAADDSGLPNDRFFAVRPEGSVSTLKIQRTERGDSAVYLCASSLGCDGELFFGEGSRLTVL.

This rearrangement joins TRBV6-1 to TRBJ1-3, with no clear D. The CDR3 is 13 residues long. V was cut by 5 bases and J by 4 bases, with 9 bases left in between. From germline, CDR1 is MNHNS and CDR2 SASEGT. The CDR3 nucleotides are TGTGCCAGCAGTCGTGGAGGCGGAAACACCATATATTTT. This translates into CASSRGGGNTIYF.

V and J are TRBV18 and TRBJ2-7, with 8 bases matching TRBD2. The CDR3 sequence is 15 residues long. The germline gives CDR1 KGHSH, CDR2 LQKENI. Trimming at V came to 2 bases and at J to 4 bases, leaving 7 bases not matched to a gene. The DNA for the CDR3 is TGTGCCAGCTCACCAAGGCGGGGGGATGGATACGAGCAGTACTTC. Its protein product is CASSPRRGDGYEQYF.

The chain couples TRBV6-1 to TRBJ1-1, with TRBD1 identical over 9 bases. Trimming took 8 bases from V and 2 from J; bases not matched to a gene: 6. CDR1 MNHNS and CDR2 SASEGT come from the germline V gene. There are 14 residues in the CDR3. The CDR3 nucleotides are TGTGCCAGCGGGACAGGGAAGGGAAACACTGAAGCTTTCTTT. Residues: CASGTGKGNTEAFF.

The V and J genes are TRBV7-3 and TRBJ2-5; D not certain. The CDR3 consists of 13 residues. V was trimmed by 4 bases and J by 10 bases, leaving 16 bases between them. Germline loops: CDR1 SGHTA, CDR2 FQGTGA. The DNA for the CDR3 is TGTGCCAGCAGCTCCCACCACCTAGAAAACCAGTACTTC. Protein: CASSSHHLENQYF.

The chain joins TRBV19 to TRBJ1-1, with D unresolved. Germline lookup yields CDR1 LNHDA and CDR2 SQIVND (reference sequence). The CDR3 covers 15 residues. V was shortened by 3 bases and J by 4 bases, with 15 bases between the two germline ends. CDR3 amino acids: CASSIPAAGGTEAFF. CDR3 in DNA: TGTGCCAGTAGTATTCCGGCAGCGGGAGGCACTGAAGCTTTCTTT.

The chain combines TRBV20-1 with TRBJ1-2; TRBD1 matches 10 bases. CDR1 is DFQATT, CDR2 SNEGSKA, per germline (reference sequence). The CDR3 totals 14 residues. With 6 bases clipped from V and 7 bases from J, the junction kept 11 bases outside the gene matches. CDR3 loop: CSATPTGGGPGYTF. CDR3 bases: TGCAGTGCCACCCCGACAGGGGGCGGTCCTGGCTACACCTTC.